Listed below are T cell receptor beta chains from one sample, sequenced in a study of type 1 and type 2 diabetes patients. MiXCR, applied by TCRdb to the multiplex PCR reads, yields one record per CDR3 protein. The sample consists of 250,000 to 300,000 distinct CDR3 sequences, more than 45% of them appearing once. Material for sequencing was peripheral blood mononuclear cells (PBMCs). All receptors come from a young man with type 2 diabetes. CDR3s include the opening cysteine and the closing phenylalanine or tryptophan. The D gene is left open where the match is weak. Clone size is shown for a subset of rows, as once, few, many or a class of expanded clone.

cdr3_nt cdr3_aa j_call d_call clone_size cdr3_length v_call
TGTGCCAGCTTGTCCTCCACAAGGGTGAGGAGCAATGAGCAGTTCTTC CASLSSTRVRSNEQFF TRBJ2-1 - - 16 TRBV12-3/TRBV12-4
TGCGCCAGCAAATGGCAGGGCTACACAGATACGCAGTATTTT CASKWQGYTDTQYF TRBJ2-3 - - 14 TRBV5-1
TGTGCCAGCTCAAGGGCCGGGAATGAAAAACTGTTTTTT CASSRAGNEKLFF TRBJ1-4 - - 13 TRBV12-3/TRBV12-4
TGTGCCAGCAGCCTGGAGGGGGCAGGCACTGAAGCTTTCTTT CASSLEGAGTEAFF TRBJ1-1 TRBD1 many 14 TRBV7-6
TGCAGTGCTAGTGGGCTTCCTTCCTACGAGCAGTACTTC CSASGLPSYEQYF TRBJ2-7 - - 13 TRBV20-1
TGTGCCATCACCGAAGACCCGGACGTATCCTACGAGCAGTACTTC CAITEDPDVSYEQYF TRBJ2-7 - - 15 TRBV10-3
TGCGCCAGCAGCTTGGTACAGGGGAATAAGCAGTTCTTC CASSLVQGNKQFF TRBJ2-1 TRBD1 once 13 TRBV5-1
TGTGCCAGCAGTGGACAGTTGGCCGGGGAGCTGTTTTTT CASSGQLAGELFF TRBJ2-2 - few 13 TRBV7-2
TGTGCCATCAGAGACACCGGGACAGGCGTCGAGCAGTACTTC CAIRDTGTGVEQYF TRBJ2-7 TRBD1 many 14 TRBV10-3
TGTGCCAGCTGCCTACCGGAGACTGAAGCTTTCTTT CASCLPETEAFF TRBJ1-1 - - 12 TRBV2
TGTGCCAGCAGTACCCCCATCCTTAGCGGGAGGGCCTACAATGAGCAGTTCTTC CASSTPILSGRAYNEQFF TRBJ2-1 TRBD2 few 18 TRBV28
TGTGCCAGTAGTATAGTCCACAGGGAATATAGCACAGATACGCAGTATTTT CASSIVHREYSTDTQYF TRBJ2-3 - - 17 TRBV19
TGTGCCAGCAGTGAATCGATGAGCGCGGGAGAAAAACTGTTTTTT CASSESMSAGEKLFF TRBJ1-4 - - 15 TRBV25-1
TGCAGTGCAAAACAGGGGAACCTCCACTTT CSAKQGNLHF TRBJ1-6 TRBD1 - 10 TRBV20-1
TGTGCCAGCAGTTCCCAGAGTACGGGTCCCGCTGAAGCTTTCTTT CASSSQSTGPAEAFF TRBJ1-1 - - 15 TRBV28
TGTGCCAGTAGTATAGACAGGAGGTACGAGCAGTACTTC CASSIDRRYEQYF TRBJ2-7 - once 13 TRBV30
TGTGCCAGCAGTGAATTCGTGAACACTGAAGCTTTCTTT CASSEFVNTEAFF TRBJ1-1 - - 13 TRBV2
TGTGCCAGCAGCTACCCCGCCGGGGAGCTGTTTTTT CASSYPAGELFF TRBJ2-2 - - 12 TRBV7-3
TGTGCCAGCACCCCCGGCGTAGGGAATGAGCAGTTCTTC CASTPGVGNEQFF TRBJ2-1 - - 13 TRBV12-3/TRBV12-4
TGTGCCAGCAGTCTTCACATGAACACTGAAGCTTTCTTT CASSLHMNTEAFF TRBJ1-1 - few 13 TRBV27
TGTGCCAGCAGCTTGACCCGAACCAAAGAGACCCAGTACTTC CASSLTRTKETQYF TRBJ2-5 - few 14 TRBV7-6
TGTGCCAGTAGCTCCGGCAGGGCGATCGCTAACTATGGCTACACCTTC CASSSGRAIANYGYTF TRBJ1-2 - few 16 TRBV19
TGTGCCAGCAGAAAAGCGGGGAGAGAGACCCAGTACTTC CASRKAGRETQYF TRBJ2-5 TRBD2 few 13 TRBV12-3/TRBV12-4
TGCGCCAGCAGAGACTTAGTGGGTGAGACCCAGTACTTC CASRDLVGETQYF TRBJ2-5 - - 13 TRBV10-1
TGTGCCAGCAGTTTATGGCAGAGCAATCAGCCCCAGCATTTT CASSLWQSNQPQHF TRBJ1-5 - many 14 TRBV28
TGTGCCAGCAGTTTACTAGCCCCGCATTCCACAGATACGCAGTATTTT CASSLLAPHSTDTQYF TRBJ2-3 - - 16 TRBV28
TGCAGTGCTAGGCGGGAGTTCTATGGCTACACCTTC CSARREFYGYTF TRBJ1-2 - - 12 TRBV20-1
TGTGCCAGCAGACCTCCTGGGGGACGGGACTGTGGCTACACCTTC CASRPPGGRDCGYTF TRBJ1-2 - once 15 TRBV7-9
TGTGCCAGTAGCGGACTAGCGGGAGGGCCGTCAGATACGCAGTATTTT CASSGLAGGPSDTQYF TRBJ2-3 TRBD2 - 16 TRBV19
TGTGCCAGCATGGTGATGAATAATTCACCCCTCCACTTT CASMVMNNSPLHF TRBJ1-6 - - 13 TRBV28
TGTGCCAGCAGTGCCCCGCTGCCGTATGGCTACACCTTC CASSAPLPYGYTF TRBJ1-2 - few 13 TRBV28
TGTGCCAGCAGGACAACGGGAGGGGGCGGTACTGAAGCTTTCTTT CASRTTGGGGTEAFF TRBJ1-1 TRBD1 - 15 TRBV7-2
TGTGCCAGCATGGACAGGGGAATCAACACTGAAGCTTTCTTT CASMDRGINTEAFF TRBJ1-1 TRBD1 - 14 TRBV6-1
TGTGCCAATGGCGGACAGGGAGCCCACGAGCAGTACTTC CANGGQGAHEQYF TRBJ2-7 TRBD1 - 13 TRBV2
TGTGCCTGGGATCTGACTCGACAGGGAACCGGGGAGCTGTTTTTT CAWDLTRQGTGELFF TRBJ2-2 TRBD1 - 15 TRBV30
TGTGCCAGCTGGACAGGGACGGAAGAGACCCAGTACTTC CASWTGTEETQYF TRBJ2-5 TRBD1 - 13 TRBV6-2/TRBV6-3